This T cell receptor beta chain is from a study of PD-L1 blockade in urothelial cancer. Time point indicated: peripheral blood 6 weeks after treatment start. Measured with immunoSEQ multiplex PCR; TCRdb has only the in-frame clones, and not every one. The sample includes roughly 100,000 clones, roughly 83% of them seen just once. Germline V gives CDR1 SGHNT, CDR2 YENEEA. J gave up 5 bases and V 0 bases, and 0 bases lay outside the gene matches. This CDR3 comprises 13 residues. This chain uses TRBV11-3 with TRBJ1-1, with 7 bases lining up with TRBD1. The material sequenced was PBMCs, taken around atezolizumab (anti-PD-L1) treatment. The TCR originated in a man in his 70s with urothelial cancer. Here the CDR3 DNA reads TGTGCCAGCAGCTTAGACAGGGGGACTGAAGCTTTCTTT. Its translation is CASSLDRGTEAFF.